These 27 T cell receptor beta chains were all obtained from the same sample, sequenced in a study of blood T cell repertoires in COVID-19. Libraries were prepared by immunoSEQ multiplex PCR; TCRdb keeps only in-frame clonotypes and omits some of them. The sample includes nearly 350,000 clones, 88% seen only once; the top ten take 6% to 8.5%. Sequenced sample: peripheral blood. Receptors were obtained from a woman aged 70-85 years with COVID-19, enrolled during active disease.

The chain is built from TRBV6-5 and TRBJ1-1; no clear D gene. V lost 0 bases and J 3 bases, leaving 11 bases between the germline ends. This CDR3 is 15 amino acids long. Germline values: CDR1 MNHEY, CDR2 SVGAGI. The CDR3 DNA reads TGTGCCAGCAGTTACTCGCGGTTTCTTTACACTGAAGCTTTCTTT. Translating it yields CASSYSRFLYTEAFF.

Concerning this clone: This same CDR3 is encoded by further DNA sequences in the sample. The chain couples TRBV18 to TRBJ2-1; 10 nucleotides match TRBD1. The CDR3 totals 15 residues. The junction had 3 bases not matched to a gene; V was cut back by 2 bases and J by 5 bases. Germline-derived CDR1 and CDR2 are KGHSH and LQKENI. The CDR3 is CASSPGQGGNNEQFF. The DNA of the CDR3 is TGTGCCAGCTCACCAGGACAGGGGGGGAACAATGAGCAGTTCTTC.

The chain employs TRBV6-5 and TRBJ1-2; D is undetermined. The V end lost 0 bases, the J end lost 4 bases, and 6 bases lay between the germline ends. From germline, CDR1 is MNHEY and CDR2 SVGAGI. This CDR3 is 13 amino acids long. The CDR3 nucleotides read TGTGCCAGCAGTTACTCAGGCGGCTATGGCTACACCTTC. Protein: CASSYSGGYGYTF.

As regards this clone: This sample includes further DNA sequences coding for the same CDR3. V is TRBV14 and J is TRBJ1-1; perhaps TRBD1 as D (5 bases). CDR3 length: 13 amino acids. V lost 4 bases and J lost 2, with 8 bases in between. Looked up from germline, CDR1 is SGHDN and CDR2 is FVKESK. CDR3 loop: CASSLTVNTEAFF. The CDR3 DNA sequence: TGTGCCAGCAGCCTGACAGTTAACACTGAAGCTTTCTTT.

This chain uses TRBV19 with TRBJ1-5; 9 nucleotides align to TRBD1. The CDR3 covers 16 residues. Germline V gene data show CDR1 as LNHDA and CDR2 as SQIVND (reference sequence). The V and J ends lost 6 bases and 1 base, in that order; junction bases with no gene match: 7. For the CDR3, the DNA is TGTGCCAGTAGACCTACAGGGGGCTGGAGCAATCAGCCCCAGCATTTT. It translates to CASRPTGGWSNQPQHF.

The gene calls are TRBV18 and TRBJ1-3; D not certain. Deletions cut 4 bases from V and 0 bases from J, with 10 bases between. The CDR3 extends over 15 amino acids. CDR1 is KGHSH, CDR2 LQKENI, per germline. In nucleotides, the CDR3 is TGTGCCAGCTCACGTCCGGTTTCCTCTGGAAACACCATATATTTT. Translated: CASSRPVSSGNTIYF.

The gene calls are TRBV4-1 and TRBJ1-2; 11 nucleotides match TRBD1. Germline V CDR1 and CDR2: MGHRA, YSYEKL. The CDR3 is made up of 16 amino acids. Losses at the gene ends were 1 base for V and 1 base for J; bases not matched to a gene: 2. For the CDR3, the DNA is TGCGCCAGCAGCCAAGCCGGGACAGGGGGTAACTATGGCTACACCTTC. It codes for CASSQAGTGGNYGYTF.

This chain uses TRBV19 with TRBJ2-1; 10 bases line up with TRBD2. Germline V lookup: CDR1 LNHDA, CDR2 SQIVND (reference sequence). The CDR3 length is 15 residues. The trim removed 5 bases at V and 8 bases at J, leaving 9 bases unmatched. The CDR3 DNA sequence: TGTGCCAGTAGTTTTGAGCGGGGGGGCAGGGATGAGCAGTTCTTC. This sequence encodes CASSFERGGRDEQFF.

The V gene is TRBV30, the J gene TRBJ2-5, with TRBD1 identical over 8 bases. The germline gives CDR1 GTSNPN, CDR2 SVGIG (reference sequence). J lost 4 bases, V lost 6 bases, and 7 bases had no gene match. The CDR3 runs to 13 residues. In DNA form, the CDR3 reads TGTGCCTGCCACGGACAGGGAGGAGAGACCCAGTACTTC. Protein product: CACHGQGGETQYF. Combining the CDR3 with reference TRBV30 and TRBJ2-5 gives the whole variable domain SQTIHQWPATLVQPVGSPLSLECTVEGTSNPNLYWYRQAAGRGLQLLFYSVGIGQISSEVPQNLSASRPQDRQFILSSKKLLLSDSGFYLCACHGQGGETQYFGPGTRLLVL.

The CDR3 loop is CASTPLGTGAGNYGYTF. CDR3 in DNA: TGTGCCAGCACCCCCCTAGGGACAGGGGCTGGAAACTATGGCTACACCTTC. This sequence joins TRBV5-4 and TRBJ1-2; 10 nucleotides agree with TRBD1. Germline V gene sequence: CDR1 SGHNT, CDR2 YYREEE (reference sequence). CDR3 size: 17 residues. V was pared by 6 bases and J by 2 bases, with 13 bases of the junction left unmatched.

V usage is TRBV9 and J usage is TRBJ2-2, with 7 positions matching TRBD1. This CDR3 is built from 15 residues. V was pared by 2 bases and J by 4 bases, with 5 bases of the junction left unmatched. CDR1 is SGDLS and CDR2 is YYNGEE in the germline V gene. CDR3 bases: TGTGCCAGCAGCGTTGACAGGGTGGGCACCGGGGAGCTGTTTTTT. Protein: CASSVDRVGTGELFF.

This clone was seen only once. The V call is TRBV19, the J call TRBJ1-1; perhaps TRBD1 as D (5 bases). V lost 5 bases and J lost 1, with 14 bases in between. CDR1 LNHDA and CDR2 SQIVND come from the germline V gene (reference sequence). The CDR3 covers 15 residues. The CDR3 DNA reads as TGTGCCAGTAGTTCCACTATAAGGGGGAACACTGAAGCTTTCTTT. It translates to CASSSTIRGNTEAFF.

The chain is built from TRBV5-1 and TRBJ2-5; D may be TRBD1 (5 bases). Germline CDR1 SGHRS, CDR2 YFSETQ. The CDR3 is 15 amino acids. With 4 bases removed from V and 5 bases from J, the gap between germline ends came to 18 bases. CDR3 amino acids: CASSQTQGHVETQYF. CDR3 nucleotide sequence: TGCGCCAGCAGCCAGACGCAGGGTCATGTGGAGACCCAGTACTTC.

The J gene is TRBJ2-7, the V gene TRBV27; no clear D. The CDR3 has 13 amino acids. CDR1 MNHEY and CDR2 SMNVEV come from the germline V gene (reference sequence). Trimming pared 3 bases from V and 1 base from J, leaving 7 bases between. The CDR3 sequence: CASSLTRSYEQYF. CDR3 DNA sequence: TGTGCCAGCAGTTTGACGCGGTCCTACGAGCAGTACTTC.

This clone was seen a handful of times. The CDR3: CASSFGRVNYGYTF. Here the CDR3 DNA reads TGTGCCAGCAGCTTTGGCAGGGTAAACTATGGCTACACCTTC. The chain has TRBV13 and TRBJ1-2; maybe TRBD1 (5 bases). This CDR3 region has 14 residues. The ends were cut back, 3 bases at V and 2 bases at J, with 10 bases in the middle. Germline assignment: CDR1 PRHDT and CDR2 FYEKMQ (reference sequence).

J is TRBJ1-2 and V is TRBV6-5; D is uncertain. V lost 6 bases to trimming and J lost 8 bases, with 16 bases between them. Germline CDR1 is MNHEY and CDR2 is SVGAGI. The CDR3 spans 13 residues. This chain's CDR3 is CASSAPVWRGYTF. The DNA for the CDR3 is TGTGCCAGCAGCGCGCCGGTTTGGAGAGGCTACACCTTC.

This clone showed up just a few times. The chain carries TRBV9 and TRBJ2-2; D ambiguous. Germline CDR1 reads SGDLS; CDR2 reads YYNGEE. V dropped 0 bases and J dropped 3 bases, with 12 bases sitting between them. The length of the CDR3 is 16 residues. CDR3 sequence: CASSVDGSQYTGELFF. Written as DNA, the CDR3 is TGTGCCAGCAGCGTAGATGGCTCCCAATACACCGGGGAGCTGTTTTTT.

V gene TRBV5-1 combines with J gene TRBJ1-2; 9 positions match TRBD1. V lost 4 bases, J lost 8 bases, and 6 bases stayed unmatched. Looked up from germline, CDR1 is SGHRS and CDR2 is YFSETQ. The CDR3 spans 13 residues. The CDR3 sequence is CASSRTGEEGYTF. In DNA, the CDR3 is TGCGCCAGCAGCCGGACAGGGGAGGAAGGCTACACCTTC.

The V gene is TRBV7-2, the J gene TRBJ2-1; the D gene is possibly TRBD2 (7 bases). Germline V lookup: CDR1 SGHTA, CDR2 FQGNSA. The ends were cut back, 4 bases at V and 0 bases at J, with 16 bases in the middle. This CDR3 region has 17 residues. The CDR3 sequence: CASSYPLRGASYNEQFF. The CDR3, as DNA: TGTGCCAGCAGCTATCCCCTCCGGGGGGCCTCCTACAATGAGCAGTTCTTC.

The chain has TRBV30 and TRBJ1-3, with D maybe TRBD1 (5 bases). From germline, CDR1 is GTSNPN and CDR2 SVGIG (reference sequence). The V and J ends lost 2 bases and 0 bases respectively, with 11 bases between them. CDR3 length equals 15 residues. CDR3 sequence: CAWSRTGVSGNTIYF. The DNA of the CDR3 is TGTGCCTGGAGTCGTACGGGGGTCTCTGGAAACACCATATATTTT.

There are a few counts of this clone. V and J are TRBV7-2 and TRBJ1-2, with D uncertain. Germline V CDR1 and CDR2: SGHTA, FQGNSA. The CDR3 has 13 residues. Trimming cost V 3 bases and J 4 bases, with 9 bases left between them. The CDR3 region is CASSFILGYGYTF. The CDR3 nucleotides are TGTGCCAGCAGCTTTATTCTAGGCTATGGCTACACCTTC.

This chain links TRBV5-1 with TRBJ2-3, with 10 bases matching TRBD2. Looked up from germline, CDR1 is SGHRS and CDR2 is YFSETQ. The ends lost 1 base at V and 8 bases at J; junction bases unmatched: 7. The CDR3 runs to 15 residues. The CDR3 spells CASSLISGGESTQYF. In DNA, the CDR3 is TGCGCCAGCAGCTTGATAAGCGGGGGGGAAAGTACGCAGTATTTT.

This CDR3 is CASSTQQGYTF. Written as DNA, the CDR3 is TGTGCCAGCAGCACCCAACAGGGCTACACCTTC. The chain links TRBV9 to TRBJ1-2; D unresolved. V shed 4 bases and J shed 8 bases, with 9 bases lying between them. Germline CDR1 and CDR2: SGDLS and YYNGEE. The CDR3 consists of 11 residues.

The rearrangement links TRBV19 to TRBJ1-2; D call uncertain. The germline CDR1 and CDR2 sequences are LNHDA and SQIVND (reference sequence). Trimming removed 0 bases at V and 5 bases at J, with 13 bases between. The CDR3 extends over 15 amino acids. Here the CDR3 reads CASSIDHRTEYGYTF. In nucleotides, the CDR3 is TGTGCCAGTAGTATAGATCATAGAACGGAGTATGGCTACACCTTC.

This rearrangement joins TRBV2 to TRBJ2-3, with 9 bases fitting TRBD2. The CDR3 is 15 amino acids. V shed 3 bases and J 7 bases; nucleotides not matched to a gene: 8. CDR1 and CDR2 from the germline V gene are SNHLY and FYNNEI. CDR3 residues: CASSEGGGAVYTQYF. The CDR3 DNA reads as TGTGCCAGCAGTGAGGGCGGGGGGGCCGTGTATACGCAGTATTTT.

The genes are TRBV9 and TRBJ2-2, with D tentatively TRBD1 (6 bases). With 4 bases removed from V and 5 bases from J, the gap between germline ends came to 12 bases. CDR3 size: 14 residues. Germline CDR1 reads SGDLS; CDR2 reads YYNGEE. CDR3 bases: TGTGCCAGCAGCCCAGGGGTATCGACCGGGGAGCTGTTTTTT. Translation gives CASSPGVSTGELFF. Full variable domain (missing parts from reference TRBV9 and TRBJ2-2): DSGVTQTPKHLITATGQRVTLRCSPRSGDLSVYWYQQSLDQGLQFLIQYYNGEERAKGNILERFSAQQFPDLHSELNLSSLELGDSALYFCASSPGVSTGELFFGEGSRLTVL.

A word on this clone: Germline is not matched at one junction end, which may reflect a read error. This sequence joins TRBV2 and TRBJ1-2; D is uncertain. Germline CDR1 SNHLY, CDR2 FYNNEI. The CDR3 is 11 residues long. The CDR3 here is CASSDFITPNF. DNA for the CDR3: TGTGCCAGCAGTGATTTTATTACACCCAACTTC.